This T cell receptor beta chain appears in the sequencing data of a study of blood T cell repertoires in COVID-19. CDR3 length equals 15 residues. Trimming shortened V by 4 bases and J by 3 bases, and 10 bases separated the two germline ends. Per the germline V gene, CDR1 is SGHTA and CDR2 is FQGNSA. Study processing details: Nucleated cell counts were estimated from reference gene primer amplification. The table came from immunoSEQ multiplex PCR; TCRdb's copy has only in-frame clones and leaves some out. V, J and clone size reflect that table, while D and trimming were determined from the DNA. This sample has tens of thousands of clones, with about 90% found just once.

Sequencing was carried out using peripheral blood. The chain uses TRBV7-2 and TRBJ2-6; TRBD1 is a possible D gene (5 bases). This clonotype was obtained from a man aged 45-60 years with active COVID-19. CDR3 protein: CASSSTVLGANVLTF. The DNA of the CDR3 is TGTGCCAGCAGCTCGACAGTGCTTGGGGCCAACGTCCTGACTTTC.